This passage covers 6 T cell receptor beta chains from one sample sequenced in a study of T cells in Graves' hyperthyroidism and ophthalmopathy. Using RNA transcripts as the source, TCR beta CDR3 regions were amplified. Primed by the HTBI set, a first-round RT-PCR was run on the TCR CDR3. TCRdb re-derived calls from the multiplex PCR reads in MiXCR, one entry per CDR3 protein. The data hold hundreds of thousands of distinct CDR3 sequences, with approximately 15% observed a single time. Input material: blood. The receptors were gathered from a woman between 18 and 30 years old with Graves' hyperthyroidism.

This clonotype was counted a few times. J is TRBJ2-5 and V is TRBV27; 10 bases align to TRBD2. Trimming at V came to 5 bases and at J to 4 bases, leaving 10 bases not matched to a gene. Germline loops: CDR1 MNHEY, CDR2 SMNVEV (reference sequence). The CDR3 loop spans 16 amino acids. CDR3 DNA sequence: TGTGCCAGCAGTCCCACCCTAGCGGGAGTGCGAGAGACCCAGTACTTC. It yields the protein CASSPTLAGVRETQYF.

This clonotype occurred many times. This chain joins TRBV12-3 or TRBV12-4 and TRBJ1-2; weak D call: TRBD1 (5 bases). V lost 5 bases, J lost 8 bases, and 15 bases lay in between. The CDR3 totals 13 residues. The CDR3 DNA reads as TGTGCCAGCAGTCCCCGCAGGGCAGAAGGCTACACCTTC. Protein sequence: CASSPRRAEGYTF.

This clonotype was observed at least ten times. The chain employs TRBV12-3 or TRBV12-4 and TRBJ2-1; no definite D call. The CDR3 has 13 residues. V was trimmed by 5 bases and J by 3 bases, leaving 8 bases between them. The chain's CDR3 is CASSGVLYNEQFF. The CDR3 region has the DNA TGTGCCAGCAGTGGGGTTCTCTACAATGAGCAGTTCTTC.

This clonotype showed up many times. The chain has TRBV2 and TRBJ2-7; TRBD1 or TRBD2 may be the D gene (5 bases each). V gave up 6 bases and J gave up 5 bases, with 14 bases separating them. Germline CDR1 is SNHLY and CDR2 is FYNNEI. The CDR3 spans 13 residues. CDR3 protein: CASRRDPSDEQYF. CDR3 DNA: TGTGCCAGCAGGAGGGACCCCTCGGACGAGCAGTACTTC.

The chain couples TRBV7-2 to TRBJ1-4; TRBD1 is a possible D gene (5 bases). V was clipped by 1 base and J by 4 bases, with 19 bases between them. The CDR3 spans 18 residues. Germline loops: CDR1 SGHTA, CDR2 FQGNSA. CDR3 nucleotides: TGTGCCAGCAGCTTAGGATGGGGCCTCCTCAAACATAATGAAAAACTGTTTTTT. It specifies CASSLGWGLLKHNEKLFF.

This clonotype was counted ten times or more. The V gene is TRBV11-1, the J gene TRBJ2-2, with 8 bases identical to TRBD2. J lost 10 bases, V lost 0 bases, and 16 bases had no gene match. Germline CDR1 and CDR2: SGHAT and FQDESV (reference sequence). The CDR3 has 18 amino acids. The CDR3 region is CASSLAVAGGGFRAELFF. The CDR3 nucleotides are TGTGCCAGCAGCTTAGCTGTGGCGGGAGGCGGATTTAGAGCGGAGCTGTTTTTT.